The T cell receptor (beta chain) under discussion was sequenced for a study of identical twins. TCRdb analysed the 5' RACE reads with MiXCR anew, one entry per CDR3 protein. The profile shows 400,000 to 550,000 distinct CDR3 sequences, 24% of them singletons. With V trimmed by 6 bases and J by 0 bases, 4 bases remained unmatched. Germline V gene sequence: CDR1 MNHEY, CDR2 SMNVEV (reference sequence). This CDR3 is built from 14 residues. The sample also formed part of further work on T cells expressing NK-cell markers.

The sample comprised CD4+ T cells sorted from blood. This receptor was taken from a woman between 18 and 29 years old in good health. The chain carries TRBV27 and TRBJ2-7; 8 nucleotides align to TRBD1. The CDR3 protein is CASREGQVSYEQYF. CDR3 bases: TGTGCCAGCAGAGAGGGACAGGTCTCCTACGAGCAGTACTTC.